The rows below give T cell receptor beta chains drawn from one sample of a study of metastatic and nonmetastatic thyroid tumors. TCRdb re-called clones via MiXCR from the PCR reads. The repertoire holds 20,000 to 25,000 clones, with around 11% as singletons. The sequencing sample was made of blood. These receptors were collected from a female donor with papillary thyroid cancer or a benign thyroid nodule (not recorded which). Some clones in this sample may be carry-over from other donors' samples. CDR3s include the opening cysteine and the closing phenylalanine or tryptophan. Fields, in order: CDR3 protein, CDR3 DNA, V gene, J gene, D gene, clone size. A D gene is named only where the DNA matches it firmly. Clone size, where shown, is once, few, many, or a class for clones that have expanded.

CASSVEPLSGANVLTF	TGTGCCAGCAGCGTAGAACCGCTCTCTGGGGCCAACGTCCTGACTTTC	TRBV9	TRBJ2-6	.	many
CASSLRRGGGTEAFF	TGTGCCAGCAGCTTACGGAGGGGTGGAGGCACTGAAGCTTTCTTT	TRBV11-2	TRBJ1-1	.	many
CASSEARAAGDQPQHF	TGTGCCAGCAGTGAAGCGAGGGCGGCAGGGGATCAGCCCCAGCATTTT	TRBV2	TRBJ1-5	.	.
CASSKDRTYEQYF	TGCGCCAGCAGCAAGGACAGAACCTACGAGCAGTACTTC	TRBV5-1	TRBJ2-7	.	.
CASSPTSGTYNEQFF	TGTGCCAGTTCCCCGACTAGCGGAACCTACAATGAGCAGTTCTTC	TRBV6-1	TRBJ2-1	TRBD2	few
CASSQGRGDSYTF	TGCGCCAGCAGCCAAGGACGGGGGGATAGCTACACCTTC	TRBV4-3	TRBJ1-2	.	many
CASSPDWTAGSDEQYF	TGCGCCAGCAGCCCCGACTGGACAGCCGGAAGCGACGAGCAGTACTTC	TRBV4-3	TRBJ2-7	.	many
CASTRSLTGDGYTF	TGTGCCAGCACTCGATCGCTCACAGGCGACGGCTACACCTTC	TRBV6-2/TRBV6-3	TRBJ1-2	.	.
CAWGGTSGPTQYF	TGTGCCTGGGGGGGGACTAGCGGCCCGACGCAGTATTTT	TRBV30	TRBJ2-3	TRBD2	many
CASSLTNGGEETQYF	TGTGCCAGCAGCTTGACAAACGGTGGGGAAGAGACCCAGTACTTC	TRBV11-1	TRBJ2-5	.	many
CASRAPGANSPLHF	TGTGCCAGCAGGGCTCCGGGCGCTAATTCACCCCTCCACTTT	TRBV6-1	TRBJ1-6	.	medium-sized
CASSLFRFGNQPQHF	TGTGCCAGCAGTTTATTTAGGTTCGGCAATCAGCCCCAGCATTTT	TRBV28	TRBJ1-5	.	many
CSALKEGDTEAFF	TGCAGTGCCCTAAAGGAAGGGGACACTGAAGCTTTCTTT	TRBV20-1	TRBJ1-1	.	many
CASSPRDDINQPQHF	TGTGCCAGCAGTCCCAGGGATGATATTAATCAGCCCCAGCATTTT	TRBV28	TRBJ1-5	.	few
CASSPGGVGNEQFF	TGTGCCAGCTCGCCGGGAGGAGTCGGCAATGAGCAGTTCTTC	TRBV7-9	TRBJ2-1	TRBD2	many
CASREREYHEQYF	TGCGCCAGCAGAGAGCGGGAGTACCACGAGCAGTACTTC	TRBV5-1	TRBJ2-7	TRBD2	.
CASSFGSGVYNEQFF	TGTGCCAGCAGTTTTGGTAGCGGGGTCTACAATGAGCAGTTCTTC	TRBV12-3/TRBV12-4	TRBJ2-1	TRBD2	.
CSARDAGTSGRVIQETQYF	TGCAGTGCTAGAGATGCGGGGACTAGCGGGAGGGTTATTCAAGAGACCCAGTACTTC	TRBV20-1	TRBJ2-5	TRBD2	.
CASSVGGGELFF	TGTGCCAGCAGCGTAGGGGGCGGGGAGCTGTTTTTT	TRBV9	TRBJ2-2	.	many
CAWSVVHYEQYF	TGTGCCTGGAGTGTAGTGCACTACGAGCAGTACTTC	TRBV30	TRBJ2-7	.	many
CASSFLSLIAGGPDEQFF	TGTGCCAGCAGTTTCCTTTCCCTAATAGCGGGAGGGCCCGATGAGCAGTTCTTC	TRBV27	TRBJ2-1	TRBD2	.
CSAEGSGTKNSYEQYF	TGCAGTGCTGAAGGTTCCGGGACTAAAAATTCCTACGAGCAGTACTTC	TRBV20-1	TRBJ2-7	TRBD2	many
CSAPTSGPYNEQFF	TGCAGTGCTCCGACTAGCGGCCCCTACAATGAGCAGTTCTTC	TRBV20-1	TRBJ2-1	TRBD2	many
CASSPCTGDVNGYTF	TGTGCCAGCAGTCCCTGTACAGGGGATGTGAATGGCTACACCTTC	TRBV6-1	TRBJ1-2	TRBD1	.
CSAPTNGATEAFF	TGCAGTGCTCCGACAAACGGGGCTACTGAAGCTTTCTTT	TRBV20-1	TRBJ1-1	.	many
CAGRAPGPRGGEQFF	TGTGCCGGCAGAGCCCCGGGACCACGGGGCGGTGAGCAGTTCTTC	TRBV6-2/TRBV6-3	TRBJ2-1	.	few
CASSFRDRAGLNYGYTF	TGCGCCAGCAGTTTCAGAGACAGGGCGGGCTTGAACTATGGCTACACCTTC	TRBV12-3/TRBV12-4	TRBJ1-2	TRBD1	.
CASTPQREGSAEAFF	TGTGCCAGTACCCCCCAACGCGAGGGTTCCGCTGAAGCTTTCTTT	TRBV19	TRBJ1-1	.	many
CATSGTENTGELFF	TGTGCCACCAGTGGCACAGAGAACACCGGGGAGCTGTTTTTT	TRBV24-1	TRBJ2-2	.	medium-sized
CASSQGGATGELFF	TGCGCCAGCAGCCAAGGGGGGGCCACCGGGGAGCTGTTTTTT	TRBV4-1	TRBJ2-2	.	.
CASSRQGSYEQYF	TGCGCCAGCAGCAGGCAGGGAAGCTACGAGCAGTACTTC	TRBV4-1	TRBJ2-7	.	many
CASSVSGREETQYF	TGTGCCAGCAGCGTAAGCGGGAGGGAAGAGACCCAGTACTTC	TRBV9	TRBJ2-5	TRBD2	many
CASSLGGGYEQYF	TGTGCCAGCAGTTTAGGGGGGGGGTACGAGCAGTACTTC	TRBV12-3/TRBV12-4	TRBJ2-7	TRBD2	.
CASSYSFMRGGSYEQYF	TGTGCCAGCAGTTACTCTTTTATGAGGGGAGGGTCCTACGAGCAGTACTTC	TRBV6-2/TRBV6-3	TRBJ2-7	TRBD2	medium-sized
CASSPGQERAFF	TGCGCCAGCAGCCCCGGACAGGAGAGAGCTTTCTTT	TRBV5-1	TRBJ1-1	TRBD1	many
CASSQGTGTDLTDTQYF	TGCGCCAGCAGCCAAGGGACCGGGACAGATCTCACAGATACGCAGTATTTT	TRBV4-3	TRBJ2-3	TRBD1	many
CSAEGQGPAGGPPYEQYF	TGCAGTGCGGAGGGACAGGGTCCGGCGGGAGGGCCCCCCTACGAGCAGTACTTC	TRBV20-1	TRBJ2-7	.	many
CSVWQVNPSYEQYF	TGCAGCGTTTGGCAGGTGAACCCTTCCTACGAGCAGTACTTC	TRBV29-1	TRBJ2-7	.	many
CASSTSREDIQYF	TGTGCCAGTAGCACTTCCAGGGAGGACATTCAGTACTTC	TRBV19	TRBJ2-4	.	many
CASSPQGVTTVELFF	TGCGCCAGCAGCCCGCAGGGGGTGACCACCGTGGAGCTGTTTTTT	TRBV4-3	TRBJ2-2	TRBD1	.
CASSLAVGLSYNEQFF	TGTGCCAGCAGCTTAGCGGTAGGTCTCTCCTACAATGAGCAGTTCTTC	TRBV7-2	TRBJ2-1	.	many
CASSLLVAAYNEQFF	TGTGCCAGCAGTTTATTAGTAGCGGCCTACAATGAGCAGTTCTTC	TRBV12-3/TRBV12-4	TRBJ2-1	.	many